This TCR beta chain comes out of a study of T cell changes during pregnancy in multiple sclerosis. TCRdb keeps only in-frame clones here, not all; method: immunoSEQ multiplex PCR. The sample comprises 65,000 to 85,000 clones, roughly 94% of which are singletons, and about 1.6% rests with the top ten. The CDR3 extends over 15 amino acids. V lost 6 bases, J lost 6 bases, and 7 bases stayed unmatched. Germline V lookup: CDR1 SQVTM, CDR2 ANQGSEA. This chain uses TRBV29-1 with TRBJ2-1, with TRBD2 matching 14 bases. This specimen consisted of peripheral blood, obtained after pregnancy. This sequence was found in a female donor with multiple sclerosis, enrolled in a pregnancy study. The CDR3 protein is CSVVPTSGRGNEQFF. As DNA, the CDR3 is TGCAGCGTCGTACCGACTAGCGGGAGGGGCAATGAGCAGTTCTTC.